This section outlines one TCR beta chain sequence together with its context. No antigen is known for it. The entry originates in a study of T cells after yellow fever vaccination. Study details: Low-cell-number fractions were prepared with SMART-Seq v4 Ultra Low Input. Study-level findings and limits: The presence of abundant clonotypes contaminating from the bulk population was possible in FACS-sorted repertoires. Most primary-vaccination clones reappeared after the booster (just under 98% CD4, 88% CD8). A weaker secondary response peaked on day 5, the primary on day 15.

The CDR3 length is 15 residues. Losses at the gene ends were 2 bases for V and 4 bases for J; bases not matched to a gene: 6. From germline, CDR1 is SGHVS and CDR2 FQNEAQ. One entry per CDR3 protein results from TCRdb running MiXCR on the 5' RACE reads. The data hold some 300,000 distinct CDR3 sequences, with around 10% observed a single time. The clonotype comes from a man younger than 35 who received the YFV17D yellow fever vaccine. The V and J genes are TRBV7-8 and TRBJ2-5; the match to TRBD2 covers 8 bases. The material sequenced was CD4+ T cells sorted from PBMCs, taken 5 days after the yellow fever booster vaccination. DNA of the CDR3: TGTGCCAGCAGCTTACCTCCGCGGGGGGCAGAGACCCAGTACTTC. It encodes CASSLPPRGAETQYF.